This T cell receptor (beta chain) was sequenced during a study of blood T cell repertoires in COVID-19. Across the study: The United States, Italy and Spain were the sources of the acute and convalescent COVID-19 samples. From T cells, B-cell-depleted T cells, or PBMCs came the material, which was cDNA or gDNA.

With 6 bases removed from V and 3 bases from J, the gap between germline ends came to 15 bases. The CDR3 totals 14 residues. In germline, CDR1 is WSHSY, CDR2 SAAADI. In the original processing: Amplifying reference gene primers gave estimates of nucleated cell counts. Assay: immunoSEQ multiplex PCR; the TCRdb copy retains only in-frame clones and omits some. The DNA was the basis for D and trimming; V, J and clone size are from that table. The sample records approximately 160,000 clones, roughly nine tenths being singletons. This sequence originates from a man aged 55 to 69 with active or convalescent COVID-19. Sequencing was done on a sample of peripheral blood. The chain combines TRBV10-2 with TRBJ2-7, with D possibly matching TRBD1 (5 bases). As DNA, the CDR3 is TGCGCCAGCAGCCGCCTGACAGCTAGCTACGAGCAGTACTTC. Amino acids: CASSRLTASYEQYF.